The present TCR beta chain was sequenced within a study of memory CD4+ T cells and cytomegalovirus serostatus. Study-level information: Healthy Belgian adult donors included roughly ten CMV-positive and some 24 CMV-negative people. Study findings and constraints: Of under 200 reported CMV TCRbeta sequences, under 80 were found in memory CD4+ repertoires. Repertoires predicted CMV serostatus with median bootstrapped AUC of about 0.96.

The method was immunoSEQ multiplex PCR; TCRdb's version includes in-frame clones alone and lacks a portion of them. The sample holds around 40,000 clones, roughly 80% seen once. As regards this clone: What it binds is unknown.

The sort gate was single viable CD3+CD4+CD8-CD45RO+ cells for memory CD4+ T cells. After thawing, CD4+ T cells were positively selected. J was trimmed by 5 bases and V by 4 bases; bases with no gene match: 9. The CDR3 contains 15 residues. Germline-derived CDR1 and CDR2 are SGHVS and FNYEAQ. V gene TRBV7-6 combines with J gene TRBJ1-1, with 8 positions matching TRBD1. This TCR derives from an adult in good health and CMV-seronegative. The sequencing input was memory CD4+ T cells from blood. This CDR3 reads CASSYPTGVNTEAFF. Written as DNA, the CDR3 is TGTGCCAGCAGCTACCCGACAGGGGTTAATACTGAAGCTTTCTTT.